Each of the 30 T cell receptor beta chains below was sequenced from the same sample in a study of response to subunit inactivated influenza vaccine. One entry per CDR3 protein results from TCRdb running MiXCR on the RT-PCR reads. Of about 620,000 distinct CDR3 sequences in the sample, 11% were seen once. In addition, the sample was reused for a study of T cells expressing NK-cell markers. That paper states: 5'RACE template switching built TCR beta cDNA with unique molecular identifiers.

The sample consisted of PBMCs from blood, taken on the day of vaccination. These receptors all come from a man aged 45-65 years who received an inactivated influenza vaccine.

This clonotype was counted between two and nine times. The chain couples TRBV28 to TRBJ2-3; 8 positions agree with TRBD2. This CDR3 region has 15 residues. Trimming took 5 bases from V and 6 from J; bases not matched to a gene: 10. CDR1 and CDR2 from the germline V gene are MDHEN and SYDVKM. In DNA form, the CDR3 reads TGTGCCAGCAGTACGTTCGGGACTAGGAGCGATACGCAGTATTTT. Translated, it gives CASSTFGTRSDTQYF.

J is TRBJ2-1 and V is TRBV4-1, with D tentatively TRBD1 or TRBD2 (5 bases each). V was trimmed by 1 base and J by 0 bases, leaving 10 bases between them. Germline V lookup: CDR1 MGHRA, CDR2 YSYEKL. The CDR3 loop spans 16 amino acids. CDR3 nucleotides: TGCGCCAGCAGCCAAGGAGGGGCTCGCTCCTACAATGAGCAGTTCTTC. It is translated as CASSQGGARSYNEQFF.

This clonotype was found many times. The rearrangement uses TRBV20-1 and TRBJ2-1; the D is unclear. The CDR3 consists of 14 residues. Trimming took 2 bases from V and 0 from J, leaving 8 bases between them. The V gene's germline CDR1 is DFQATT and CDR2 SNEGSKA (reference sequence). CDR3 amino acids: CSARQTNSYNEQFF. The CDR3 coding sequence is TGCAGTGCTAGACAGACAAACTCCTACAATGAGCAGTTCTTC.

V gene TRBV5-1 combines with J gene TRBJ2-3; a possible D gene is TRBD1 (7 bases). CDR1 and CDR2 (germline): SGHRS, YFSETQ. The CDR3 runs to 16 residues. V was pared by 3 bases and J by 2 bases, with 16 bases between. The CDR3 DNA follows: TGCGCCAGCAGCTGGGGGGCCGGGACAGACACAGATACGCAGTATTTT. Encoded protein: CASSWGAGTDTDTQYF.

The chain links TRBV2 to TRBJ2-2; D is possibly TRBD1 (5 bases). This CDR3 region has 14 residues. Germline V CDR1 and CDR2: SNHLY, FYNNEI. Trimming took off 4 bases at V and 7 bases at J, with 13 bases between the two ends. The DNA for the CDR3 is TGTGCCAGCAGTGCTACCCAGGGAATCGGGGAGCTGTTTTTT. Translation: CASSATQGIGELFF.

This clonotype was seen a handful of times. This sequence joins TRBV5-6 and TRBJ2-2; D is perhaps TRBD1 or TRBD2 (5 bases each). Trimming cost V 1 base and J 3 bases, with 10 bases left between them. The V gene's germline CDR1 is SGHDT and CDR2 YYEEEE. The CDR3 has 15 residues. This CDR3 reads CASSLIGTDTGELFF. CDR3 sequence (DNA): TGTGCCAGCAGCTTGATAGGGACGGACACCGGGGAGCTGTTTTTT. The full variable domain, in which reference TRBV5-6 and TRBJ2-2 provide the parts outside the CDR3, is DAGVTQSPTHLIKTRGQQVTLRCSPKSGHDTVSWYQQALGQGPQFIFQYYEEEERQRGNFPDRFSGHQFPNYSSELNVNALLLGDSALYLCASSLIGTDTGELFFGEGSRLTVL.

V and J are TRBV5-1 and TRBJ2-5; the match to TRBD2 covers 8 bases. Germline lookup yields CDR1 SGHRS and CDR2 YFSETQ. The CDR3 runs 15 residues. Germline trimming cut 1 base from V and 2 bases from J; bases unmatched to any gene: 4. The CDR3 DNA reads as TGCGCCAGCAGCTTGTCTACTAGCGGACAAGAGACCCAGTACTTC. Translated, it gives CASSLSTSGQETQYF. The variable domain in full, with the rest retrieved from reference TRBV5-1 and TRBJ2-5, is KAGVTQTPRYLIKTRGQQVTLSCSPISGHRSVSWYQQTPGQGLQFLFEYFSETQRNKGNFPGRFSGRQFSNSRSEMNVSTLELGDSALYLCASSLSTSGQETQYFGPGTRLLVL.

The sample holds many counts of this clonotype. This rearrangement joins TRBV7-2 to TRBJ2-1, with 7 bases fitting TRBD2. This CDR3 contains 13 residues. Germline CDR1 SGHTA, CDR2 FQGNSA. V gave up 5 bases and J gave up 10 bases; unmatched junction bases: 8. CDR3 sequence reads: CASSPFAGAEQFF. The CDR3 nucleotides read TGTGCCAGCAGCCCCTTCGCGGGAGCCGAGCAGTTCTTC. The whole variable domain, remainder taken from reference TRBV7-2 and TRBJ2-1, is GAGVSQSPSNKVTEKGKDVELRCDPISGHTALYWYRQSLGQGLEFLIYFQGNSAPDKSGLPSDRFSAERTGGSVSTLTIQRTQQEDSAVYLCASSPFAGAEQFFGPGTRLTVL.

This rearrangement joins TRBV15 to TRBJ2-7; TRBD2 matches 7 bases. This CDR3 has 12 amino acids. Trimming cost V 5 bases and J 7 bases; bases outside gene matches: 5. Per germline, CDR1 LNHNV and CDR2 YYDKDF (reference sequence). Here the CDR3 reads CATSRLGGEQYF. The DNA of the CDR3 is TGTGCCACCAGCCGGCTCGGGGGGGAGCAGTACTTC. The full variable domain, completed using reference TRBV15 and TRBJ2-7, is DAMVIQNPRYQVTQFGKPVTLSCSQTLNHNVMYWYQQKSSQAPKLLFHYYDKDFNNEADTPDNFQSRRPNTSFCFLDIRSPGLGDTAMYLCATSRLGGEQYFGPGTRLTVT.

The rearrangement uses TRBV28 and TRBJ2-1; no clear D. The CDR3 runs 13 residues. From germline, CDR1 is MDHEN and CDR2 SYDVKM. V dropped 7 bases and J dropped 6 bases, with 13 bases sitting between them. The CDR3, as DNA: TGTGCCAGCACCCAGGACGTATCCAATGAGCAGTTCTTC. It is translated as CASTQDVSNEQFF.

This clonotype was seen repeatedly, ten times or more. The rearrangement links TRBV20-1 to TRBJ2-5; 10 bases agree with TRBD2. The V and J ends lost 7 bases and 4 bases, in that order; junction bases with no gene match: 9. Germline loops: CDR1 DFQATT, CDR2 SNEGSKA (reference sequence). The CDR3 has 14 amino acids. The CDR3 DNA follows: TGCAGTGGAACGACGATAGCGGGAGGAGAGACCCAGTACTTC. This encodes CSGTTIAGGETQYF.

This rearrangement joins TRBV29-1 to TRBJ1-2; D remains ambiguous. CDR3 length: 13 residues. Germline V CDR1 and CDR2: SQVTM, ANQGSEA. Trimming cost V 0 bases and J 8 bases, with 13 bases left between them. CDR3 amino acids: CSVEDRSSHGYTF. The DNA for the CDR3 is TGCAGCGTTGAAGATCGTTCCAGCCACGGCTACACCTTC.

This clonotype occurred a few times. The rearrangement joins TRBV7-9 to TRBJ2-5; D remains unclear. Between the trimmed V and J ends, which lost 5 bases and 5 bases, there was a span of 15 bases. Looked up from germline, CDR1 is SEHNR and CDR2 is FQNEAQ (reference sequence). This CDR3 spans 14 amino acids. This chain's CDR3 is CASSAVTLEETQYF. The CDR3 DNA follows: TGTGCCAGCAGCGCGGTCACGTTAGAGGAGACCCAGTACTTC.

This clonotype was counted ten times or more. The V call is TRBV29-1, the J call TRBJ1-2; D gene uncertain. This CDR3 is built from 11 residues. Trimming removed 6 bases from V and 8 bases from J, with 13 bases in between. CDR1 is SQVTM and CDR2 is ANQGSEA in the germline V gene. CDR3: CSVLMGKGYTF. The CDR3 region has the DNA TGCAGCGTCCTCATGGGCAAAGGCTACACCTTC.

This clonotype was picked up a small number of times. The chain recombines TRBV5-1 with TRBJ2-3; TRBD2 is a possible D gene (5 bases). V was shortened by 2 bases and J by 1 base, with 14 bases between the two germline ends. Germline V gives CDR1 SGHRS, CDR2 YFSETQ. This CDR3 contains 16 residues. CDR3 sequence (DNA): TGCGCCAGCAGCTTTCTAGGAAGCGGCCGCACAGATACGCAGTATTTT. Protein product: CASSFLGSGRTDTQYF.

The chain carries TRBV2 and TRBJ2-2; unclear D gene. The CDR3 sequence is 14 residues long. The ends were cut back, 2 bases at V and 1 base at J, with 5 bases in the middle. CDR1 SNHLY and CDR2 FYNNEI come from the germline V gene. As DNA, the CDR3 is TGTGCCAGCAGTGAAAGGCTGAACACCGGGGAGCTGTTTTTT. It translates to CASSERLNTGELFF.

The chain carries TRBV7-2 and TRBJ2-7; D may be TRBD1 or TRBD2 (6 bases each). This CDR3 spans 15 amino acids. Germline assignment: CDR1 SGHTA and CDR2 FQGNSA. V was pared by 1 base and J by 6 bases, with 16 bases between. Written as DNA, the CDR3 is TGTGCCAGCAGCTTAGTCGAGGCTTCGGGGGCCGAGCAGTACTTC. This translates into CASSLVEASGAEQYF.

This clonotype has just a few counts. The rearrangement joins TRBV7-6 to TRBJ2-2, with D possibly TRBD2 on 6 matching bases. The CDR3 totals 17 residues. Trimming pared 0 bases from V and 10 bases from J, leaving 21 bases between. Per germline, CDR1 SGHVS and CDR2 FNYEAQ. The DNA of the CDR3 is TGTGCCAGCAGCTTAGCCACTGGAGATAGCGGATTTAAGGAGCTGTTTTTT. Translated, it gives CASSLATGDSGFKELFF.

This clonotype has only a few counts. The chain combines TRBV29-1 with TRBJ1-3; D remains ambiguous. The ends were cut back, 4 bases at V and 4 bases at J, with 5 bases in the middle. The germline CDR1 and CDR2 sequences are SQVTM and ANQGSEA. There are 11 residues in the CDR3. The CDR3 here is CSVATGNTIYF. The CDR3 coding sequence is TGCAGCGTTGCTACGGGAAACACCATATATTTT. The full variable domain, in which reference TRBV29-1 and TRBJ1-3 provide the parts outside the CDR3, is SAVISQKPSRDICQRGTSLTIQCQVDSQVTMMFWYRQQPGQSLTLIATANQGSEATYESGFVIDKFPISRPNLTFSTLTVSNMSPEDSSIYLCSVATGNTIYFGEGSWLTVV.

This clonotype was seen a few times. This sequence joins TRBV11-2 and TRBJ1-2; D not resolved. The CDR3 covers 15 residues. Trimming stripped 2 bases from V and 1 base from J, with 11 bases between. Germline V gene sequence: CDR1 SGHAT, CDR2 FQNNGV. CDR3 nucleotides: TGTGCCAGCAGCTTACTAGGTCAGAATAACTATGGCTACACCTTC. Amino acid sequence: CASSLLGQNNYGYTF.

The sample holds a few counts of this clonotype. The V call is TRBV5-1, the J call TRBJ2-1; TRBD2 matches 9 bases. The V segment lost 4 bases and the J segment 7 bases; nucleotides outside the gene matches: 9. CDR3 length: 15 residues. Germline values: CDR1 SGHRS, CDR2 YFSETQ. For the CDR3, the DNA is TGCGCCAGCAGCGCCCGCGGGGGGGCGGGGAATGAGCAGTTCTTC. Translation gives CASSARGGAGNEQFF.

This clonotype was seen a few times. This chain joins TRBV6-1 and TRBJ1-4; 9 bases align to TRBD1. Trimming at V came to 6 bases and at J to 8 bases, leaving 7 bases not matched to a gene. Germline CDR1 MNHNS, CDR2 SASEGT. This CDR3 contains 14 residues. The CDR3 DNA reads as TGTGCCAGCAGGGAAACAGGGGGCTGGGAAAAACTGTTTTTT. This codes for CASRETGGWEKLFF.

This clonotype occurred a few times. The chain combines TRBV6-5 with TRBJ2-2; 9 bases map to TRBD1. J lost 7 bases, V lost 4 bases, and 4 bases had no gene match. This CDR3 contains 14 residues. Germline V gene sequence: CDR1 MNHEY, CDR2 SVGAGI. CDR3 amino acids: CASSLTGGLGELFF. The CDR3 DNA follows: TGTGCCAGCAGTTTAACAGGGGGCCTCGGGGAGCTGTTTTTT.

This clonotype was counted a few times. The gene calls are TRBV6-2 or TRBV6-3 and TRBJ2-1; TRBD2 matches 8 bases. Unmatched junction bases numbered 7, after V lost 1 base and J lost 8 bases. This CDR3 is 15 amino acids long. Per the germline V gene, CDR1 is MNHEY and CDR2 is SVGEGT. The CDR3 region is CASSYYGTRADEQFF. CDR3 in DNA: TGTGCCAGCAGTTACTACGGGACTAGGGCTGATGAGCAGTTCTTC.

This clonotype has at least ten counts. The chain carries TRBV12-3 or TRBV12-4 and TRBJ2-2; D gene uncertain. Trimming left V 2 bases short and J 6 bases short, with 4 bases between. The CDR3 is 12 amino acids. This CDR3 is CASSLFPGELFF. DNA for the CDR3: TGTGCCAGCAGTTTATTTCCCGGGGAGCTGTTTTTT.

This clonotype was seen repeatedly, ten times or more. This chain uses TRBV20-1 with TRBJ1-2; the D gene is possibly TRBD1 (5 bases). The CDR3 totals 14 residues. Deletions cut 1 base from V and 4 bases from J, with 13 bases between. Germline V gene lookup returns CDR1 DFQATT and CDR2 SNEGSKA (reference sequence). The CDR3 reads CSARVGQGGYGYTF. Written as DNA, the CDR3 is TGCAGTGCTAGAGTCGGGCAGGGAGGCTATGGCTACACCTTC.

The chain links TRBV18 to TRBJ2-2, with D perhaps matching TRBD1 (5 bases). Per the germline V gene, CDR1 is KGHSH and CDR2 is LQKENI. V lost 4 bases and J 3 bases, leaving 6 bases between the germline ends. The CDR3 covers 13 residues. The DNA for the CDR3 is TGTGCCAGCTCACGCAGGGACACCGGGGAGCTGTTTTTT. Translated: CASSRRDTGELFF.

The chain employs TRBV5-1 and TRBJ2-1; the D gene is possibly TRBD2 (7 bases). This CDR3 spans 14 amino acids. Between the trimmed V and J ends, which lost 4 bases and 10 bases, there was a span of 18 bases. Per germline, CDR1 SGHRS and CDR2 YFSETQ. The CDR3 loop reads CASSLEGGGREQFF. The CDR3 nucleotides read TGCGCCAGCAGCCTGGAAGGGGGGGGGAGGGAGCAGTTCTTC.

This clonotype has only a few counts. Here the CDR3 reads CASSSTHAGTQFF. CDR3 sequence (DNA): TGTGCCAGCAGTTCCACCCATGCAGGGACGCAGTTCTTC. The chain carries TRBV6-2 or TRBV6-3 and TRBJ2-1; tentatively, D is TRBD1 or TRBD2 (5 bases each). Trimming shortened V by 4 bases and J by 12 bases, and 16 bases separated the two germline ends. The CDR3 contains 13 residues. The germline V gene has CDR1 MNHEY and CDR2 SVGEGT.

This clonotype was seen repeatedly, ten times or more. This chain uses TRBV28 with TRBJ2-5; the match to TRBD1 covers 9 bases. Unmatched junction bases numbered 1, after V lost 3 bases and J lost 5 bases. The CDR3 totals 13 residues. CDR1 is MDHEN, CDR2 SYDVKM, per germline. CDR3 region: CASSFGTGETQYF. The CDR3 coding sequence is TGTGCCAGCAGTTTCGGGACAGGGGAGACCCAGTACTTC.